These T cell receptor beta chains were read from a single sample in a study of shared clonotypes between healthy human individuals. Sequencing was performed with immunoSEQ multiplex PCR; in TCRdb, only in-frame clones are kept and a portion is missing. The table includes fewer than 1.6 million clones, approximately 98.5% detected once. Sequenced material: naive CD4+ T cells sorted from blood. The receptors were gathered from a man aged 25 to 40 in good health. The CDR3 runs from the conserved cysteine through the conserved F or W. Each record gives: V gene, CDR3 protein.

v_gene: TRBV5-6
CDR3aa: CASSLALVSWGTDTQYF

v_gene: TRBV5-4
CDR3aa: CASSSLSSYEQYF

v_gene: TRBV6-6
CDR3aa: CASRPGHKDQPQHF

v_gene: TRBV5-1
CDR3aa: CASSLAVGLGDIQYF

v_gene: TRBV5-6
CDR3aa: CASSLGTSSYNEQFF

v_gene: TRBV7-9
CDR3aa: CATRSLGTGKSYEQYF

v_gene: TRBV4-3
CDR3aa: CASSQDWLANEQFF

v_gene: TRBV7-2
CDR3aa: CASSPRGSTGNTIYF

v_gene: TRBV7-9
CDR3aa: CASSPWTGRGNTIYF

v_gene: TRBV5-8
CDR3aa: CASSVGRLTGELFF

v_gene: TRBV19
CDR3aa: CASSGGPTYEQYF

v_gene: TRBV5-1
CDR3aa: CASSQGQYTDTQYF

v_gene: TRBV30
CDR3aa: CAWSPTRGHEQFF

v_gene: TRBV5-1
CDR3aa: CASRTLGRNEQFF

v_gene: TRBV9
CDR3aa: CASSVGPGRDDEQYF

v_gene: TRBV28
CDR3aa: CASMVGSGPAGEQYF

v_gene: TRBV27
CDR3aa: CASSLGSGRFDTQYF

v_gene: TRBV28
CDR3aa: CASSLALGQGIPNTEAFF

v_gene: TRBV5-4
CDR3aa: CASSPWGVQGLAGYTF

v_gene: TRBV9
CDR3aa: CASSAIRTPDTQYF

v_gene: TRBV27
CDR3aa: CASRGRSSYEQYF

v_gene: TRBV5-4
CDR3aa: CASSVGAPVETQYF

v_gene: TRBV5-6
CDR3aa: CASSSLAGEISYEQYF

v_gene: TRBV11-2
CDR3aa: CASSSDRVYNEQFF

v_gene: TRBV15
CDR3aa: CATSREAGQRPAGYTF

v_gene: TRBV28
CDR3aa: CASRTTNQPQHF

v_gene: TRBV18
CDR3aa: CASSPPFPTGSGNTIYF